Presented here are 24 T cell receptor beta chains from one specimen sequenced in a study of T cell responses to AZD1222 COVID-19 vaccine. The protocol was immunoSEQ multiplex PCR, while the TCRdb copy is restricted to in-frame clones and leaves out a portion. The table records some 130,000 clones, more than 85% of them present only once. The starting material was peripheral blood, obtained on day 0 of AZD1222 vaccination. The receptors originated from an adult in good health.

The J gene is TRBJ2-5, the V gene TRBV7-8; D tentatively reads TRBD1 or TRBD2 (6 bases each). This CDR3 is built from 13 residues. Trimming stripped 2 bases from V and 9 bases from J, with 13 bases between. Germline CDR1 reads SGHVS; CDR2 reads FQNEAQ. This CDR3 is CASSLRDRRAQYF. The CDR3 DNA reads TGTGCCAGCAGCTTAAGAGACAGGAGGGCCCAGTACTTC.

The genes are TRBV6-5 and TRBJ2-1, with 10 bases that match TRBD2. Trimming at V came to 4 bases and at J to 4 bases, leaving 7 bases not matched to a gene. The CDR3 is made up of 16 amino acids. Germline CDR1 is MNHEY and CDR2 is SVGAGI. For the CDR3, the DNA is TGTGCCAGCAGTTCCGGGACTAGCGCCTATTACAATGAGCAGTTCTTC. As protein: CASSSGTSAYYNEQFF.

This clone was recorded only once. This CDR3 is CASSPMQVSYEQYF. CDR3 in DNA: TGTGCCAGCAGCCCCATGCAAGTCTCCTACGAGCAGTACTTC. The V and J genes are TRBV11-1 and TRBJ2-7; D is unresolved. Trimming shortened V by 5 bases and J by 0 bases, and 11 bases separated the two germline ends. CDR1 SGHAT and CDR2 FQDESV come from the germline V gene (reference sequence). The CDR3 length is 14 residues.

The V gene is TRBV7-6, the J gene TRBJ1-5; D unresolved. The CDR3 has 15 residues. Germline V lookup: CDR1 SGHVS, CDR2 FNYEAQ. V was shortened by 1 base and J by 4 bases, with 11 bases between the two germline ends. For the CDR3, the DNA is TGTGCCAGCAGCTTAGAAGCGGGCCAGAATCAGCCCCAGCATTTT. It yields the protein CASSLEAGQNQPQHF.

This chain joins TRBV9 and TRBJ1-4; D is undetermined. The V end lost 0 bases, the J end lost 2 bases, and 5 bases lay between the germline ends. This CDR3 region has 14 residues. The germline V gene encodes CDR1 SGDLS and CDR2 YYNGEE. CDR3 DNA: TGTGCCAGCAGCGTAGGGGTCACTAATGAAAAACTGTTTTTT. It encodes CASSVGVTNEKLFF. The whole variable domain, filled in from reference TRBV9 and TRBJ1-4, reads DSGVTQTPKHLITATGQRVTLRCSPRSGDLSVYWYQQSLDQGLQFLIQYYNGEERAKGNILERFSAQQFPDLHSELNLSSLELGDSALYFCASSVGVTNEKLFFGSGTQLSVL.

This rearrangement joins TRBV5-3 to TRBJ2-7; TRBD2 matches at 9 bases. TRBV5-3 is classed as an ORF, of uncertain function. V was pared by 1 base and J by 0 bases, with 8 bases of the junction left unmatched. The CDR3 contains 17 residues. The CDR3 sequence: CARSLSLPTSGSYEQYF. As DNA, the CDR3 is TGTGCCAGAAGCTTGTCCCTCCCGACTAGCGGCTCCTACGAGCAGTACTTC.

V gene TRBV7-2 combines with J gene TRBJ1-3, with a tentative D call TRBD1 (6 bases). Germline V lookup: CDR1 SGHTA, CDR2 FQGNSA. The CDR3 sequence is 13 residues long. Trimming cost V 5 bases and J 4 bases, with 9 bases left between them. The CDR3 nucleotides are TGTGCCAGCAGCCGCGGGACAGGAAACACCATATATTTT. Protein sequence: CASSRGTGNTIYF.

The genes are TRBV2 and TRBJ1-1; the D gene is possibly TRBD1 (6 bases). Trimming pared 7 bases from V and 1 base from J, leaving 13 bases between. In germline, CDR1 is SNHLY, CDR2 FYNNEI. This CDR3 is built from 14 residues. In DNA form, the CDR3 reads TGTGCCAGCATTCCACAGGGCGGGAACACTGAAGCTTTCTTT. Translated: CASIPQGGNTEAFF.

This chain links TRBV28 with TRBJ1-2, with no clear D. Germline CDR1 MDHEN, CDR2 SYDVKM. CDR3 length: 12 residues. Trimming pared 7 bases from V and 4 bases from J, leaving 10 bases between. CDR3 loop: CASTGLLYGYTF. CDR3 sequence (DNA): TGTGCCAGCACCGGGTTACTCTATGGCTACACCTTC.

The rearrangement links TRBV5-1 to TRBJ1-2, with D tentatively TRBD1 (6 bases). Germline V CDR1 and CDR2: SGHRS, YFSETQ. This CDR3 is built from 15 residues. V was pared by 0 bases and J by 8 bases, with 17 bases between. The CDR3 region has the DNA TGCGCCAGCAGCTTGGTGGCAGCAGGGGCTTGGGGCTACACCTTC. Translation gives CASSLVAAGAWGYTF.

The sample holds a few counts of this clone. The chain couples TRBV28 to TRBJ2-7; 15 nucleotides line up with TRBD2. CDR1 is MDHEN, CDR2 SYDVKM, per germline. The junction had 4 bases not matched to a gene; V was cut back by 5 bases and J by 5 bases. There are 15 residues in the CDR3. The CDR3 sequence: CASSLRTSGRDEQYF. The CDR3 DNA sequence: TGTGCCAGCAGTCTCCGGACTAGCGGGAGGGACGAGCAGTACTTC.

By share of the sample, this clone is medium-sized. The same CDR3 can be traced to other DNA sequences in this sample. The V and J genes are TRBV7-2 and TRBJ2-7; 9 bases agree with TRBD2. V lost 5 bases and J lost 2; bases outside the gene matches: 4. Germline CDR1 reads SGHTA; CDR2 reads FQGNSA. The CDR3 is 14 amino acids. In DNA, the CDR3 is TGTGCCAGCAGCCTCAGCGGGAGGACCTACGAGCAGTACTTC. This sequence encodes CASSLSGRTYEQYF.

This rearrangement joins TRBV5-4 to TRBJ2-7; a weak D match, TRBD1 (5 bases). The CDR3 length is 14 residues. V lost 0 bases, J lost 6 bases, and 13 bases lay in between. Germline-derived CDR1 and CDR2 are SGHNT and YYREEE (reference sequence). The CDR3 sequence: CASSLDQGLSEQYF. The DNA for the CDR3 is TGTGCCAGCAGCTTGGACCAGGGTCTCAGCGAGCAGTACTTC.

This clone was recorded a few times. The gene calls are TRBV9 and TRBJ2-7; no clear D. Trimming shortened V by 0 bases and J by 2 bases, and 15 bases separated the two germline ends. The CDR3 is 16 amino acids. Germline V gene data show CDR1 as SGDLS and CDR2 as YYNGEE. In nucleotides, the CDR3 is TGTGCCAGCAGCGTAGCTATGGGCCAGGCCCCCTACGAGCAGTACTTC. Its protein is CASSVAMGQAPYEQYF.

The chain couples TRBV7-3 to TRBJ2-4; D is ambiguous. This CDR3 is 15 amino acids long. Trimming cost V 1 base and J 9 bases, with 16 bases left between them. The germline V gene encodes CDR1 SGHTA and CDR2 FQGTGA. CDR3 residues: CASSLNGGGGTIQYF. CDR3 DNA sequence: TGTGCCAGCAGCTTAAACGGTGGTGGTGGAACCATTCAGTACTTC.

This clone was recorded a few times. The chain joins TRBV19 to TRBJ1-2; maybe TRBD1 (5 bases). The CDR3 covers 15 residues. Germline-derived CDR1 and CDR2 are LNHDA and SQIVND (reference sequence). Trimming pared 0 bases from V and 8 bases from J, leaving 16 bases between. The CDR3 protein is CASSIDGGLNRGYTF. In DNA form, the CDR3 reads TGTGCCAGTAGTATAGATGGGGGACTCAATCGGGGCTACACCTTC.

The chain employs TRBV2 and TRBJ1-1, with no clear D. This CDR3 contains 13 residues. V lost 3 bases and J 1 base, leaving 6 bases between the germline ends. Germline CDR1 reads SNHLY; CDR2 reads FYNNEI. In DNA, the CDR3 is TGTGCCAGCAGTGATCGGGAGAACACTGAAGCTTTCTTT. This translates into CASSDRENTEAFF.

The chain combines TRBV28 with TRBJ1-2; no clear D. Trimming left V 6 bases short and J 2 bases short, with 10 bases between. The CDR3 has 13 amino acids. Germline CDR1 is MDHEN and CDR2 is SYDVKM. CDR3 DNA sequence: TGTGCCAGCAGCCCCGGGCTAAACTATGGCTACACCTTC. Translated: CASSPGLNYGYTF.

The gene calls are TRBV6-2 or TRBV6-3 and TRBJ1-5; TRBD1 is a possible D gene (6 bases). The V and J ends lost 5 bases and 6 bases respectively, with 11 bases between them. The CDR3 runs to 13 residues. The V gene's germline CDR1 is MNHEY and CDR2 SVGEGT. Written as DNA, the CDR3 is TGTGCCAGCAGTGCTAGGGGGAGTCAGCCCCAGCATTTT. Translation: CASSARGSQPQHF.

The chain couples TRBV24-1 to TRBJ2-1, with TRBD1 matching over 11 bases. J gave up 3 bases and V 2 bases, and 2 bases lay outside the gene matches. CDR1 and CDR2 from the germline V gene are KGHDR and SFDVKD. This CDR3 is 16 amino acids long. The CDR3 nucleotides read TGTGCCACCAGTGATTCCGGGACAGGGGGCTACAATGAGCAGTTCTTC. It yields the protein CATSDSGTGGYNEQFF.

The rearrangement joins TRBV6-5 to TRBJ2-7; D not certain. V lost 10 bases and J 3 bases, leaving 16 bases between the germline ends. The CDR3 length is 13 residues. CDR1 and CDR2 (germline): MNHEY, SVGAGI. The CDR3 reads CAIQFTVNYEQYF. Here the CDR3 DNA reads TGTGCCATCCAATTTACCGTGAACTACGAGCAGTACTTC.

This sequence joins TRBV19 and TRBJ1-4, with 7 bases identical to TRBD1. V shed 2 bases and J 8 bases; nucleotides not matched to a gene: 8. The CDR3 consists of 15 residues. Looked up from germline, CDR1 is LNHDA and CDR2 is SQIVND (reference sequence). Here the CDR3 reads CASSISTGIIEKLFF. The CDR3 DNA is TGTGCCAGTAGTATATCGACAGGGATAATCGAAAAACTGTTTTTT.

The gene calls are TRBV12-3 or TRBV12-4 and TRBJ1-5; 7 bases align to TRBD1. With V trimmed by 6 bases and J by 5 bases, 4 bases remained unmatched. The CDR3 consists of 13 residues. CDR3 in DNA: TGTGCCAGCAGAACAGGGGCGGATCAGCCCCAGCATTTT. It is translated as CASRTGADQPQHF.

The J gene is TRBJ1-2, the V gene TRBV5-1, with D unclear. The CDR3 contains 12 residues. Looked up from germline, CDR1 is SGHRS and CDR2 is YFSETQ. V lost 5 bases to trimming and J lost 2 bases, with 7 bases between them. The CDR3 nucleotides read TGCGCCAGCAGACCGGAGAACTATGGCTACACCTTC. It is translated as CASRPENYGYTF.